These 26 T cell receptor beta chains originate from one sample sequenced in a study of blood T cell repertoires in COVID-19. Some clones are missing from TCRdb's copy, which holds only in-frame ones; the method was immunoSEQ multiplex PCR. The sample contains tens of thousands of clones, around 84% of which appear only once. Material: peripheral blood. The receptors were gathered from an elderly man with acute or convalescent COVID-19.

The chain uses TRBV5-5 and TRBJ2-2; possibly TRBD1 for D (5 bases). The CDR3 consists of 15 residues. The V end lost 5 bases, the J end lost 6 bases, and 17 bases lay between the germline ends. Germline-derived CDR1 and CDR2 are SGHKS and YYEKEE (reference sequence). The DNA for the CDR3 is TGTGCCAGCAGGGTTGGACAAGGATATCCCGGGGAGCTGTTTTTT. It codes for CASRVGQGYPGELFF.

This sequence joins TRBV3-1 (or the pseudogene TRBV3-2) and TRBJ1-6, with D possibly TRBD1 on 6 matching bases. This CDR3 comprises 14 residues. The V gene lost 4 bases and the J gene lost 5 bases, with 9 bases spanning the gap. The germline V gene encodes CDR1 LGHDT and CDR2 YNNKEL (reference sequence). CDR3 region: CASSRGGDNSPLHF. The CDR3 bases are TGTGCCAGCAGCCGAGGGGGTGATAATTCACCCCTCCACTTT.

The chain couples TRBV5-4 to TRBJ1-6, with TRBD1 matching over 7 bases. The CDR3 runs 16 residues. V was clipped by 3 bases and J by 1 base; unmatched bases: 4. Per germline, CDR1 SGHNT and CDR2 YYREEE (reference sequence). CDR3 loop: CASSSRDRSYNSPLHF. The CDR3 coding sequence is TGTGCCAGCAGCTCTAGGGACAGATCCTATAATTCACCCCTCCACTTT.

This chain joins TRBV5-8 and TRBJ2-3; D may be TRBD1 (5 bases). The germline V and J ends were trimmed by 5 bases and 1 base, with 8 bases remaining between them. Looked up from germline, CDR1 is SGHTS and CDR2 is YDEGEE. This CDR3 is built from 13 residues. The CDR3 loop is CASSMTGTDTQYF. DNA for the CDR3: TGTGCCAGCAGTATGACAGGCACAGATACGCAGTATTTT. The variable domain in full, with the rest retrieved from reference TRBV5-8 and TRBJ2-3, is EAGVTQSPTHLIKTRGQQATLRCSPISGHTSVYWYQQALGLGLQFLLWYDEGEERNRGNFPPRFSGRQFPNYSSELNVNALELEDSALYLCASSMTGTDTQYFGPGTRLTVL.

The chain carries TRBV4-1 and TRBJ2-1; TRBD2 might be the D (6 bases). Germline assignment: CDR1 MGHRA and CDR2 YSYEKL. V lost 1 base, J lost 4 bases, and 11 bases lay in between. The CDR3 has 15 residues. Here the CDR3 reads CASSQGEDLYNEQFF. The CDR3 DNA reads as TGCGCCAGCAGCCAAGGGGAGGACCTGTACAATGAGCAGTTCTTC.

This chain joins TRBV11-3 and TRBJ2-3, with TRBD2 matching over 12 bases. Germline V gene sequence: CDR1 SGHNT, CDR2 YENEEA. V lost 4 bases, J lost 1 base, and 6 bases stayed unmatched. The CDR3 covers 17 residues. The CDR3 region is CASSSTSGGPRTDTQYF. The CDR3 nucleotides are TGTGCCAGCAGCTCCACTAGCGGGGGGCCCCGCACAGATACGCAGTATTTT.

The chain uses TRBV11-2 and TRBJ2-7, with 7 bases that match TRBD2. The CDR3 length is 14 residues. The V gene end was trimmed by 5 bases and the J gene end by 1 base; junction bases not matched to a gene: 5. Germline V gene lookup returns CDR1 SGHAT and CDR2 FQNNGV. The CDR3 region is CASSILAASYEQYF. The CDR3 bases are TGTGCCAGCAGCATTCTAGCGGCATCCTACGAGCAGTACTTC. The complete variable domain, with remaining parts taken from reference TRBV11-2 and TRBJ2-7, reads EAGVAQSPRYKIIEKRQSVAFWCNPISGHATLYWYQQILGQGPKLLIQFQNNGVVDDSQLPKDRFSAERLKGVDSTLKIQPAKLEDSAVYLCASSILAASYEQYFGPGTRLTVT.

The rearrangement links TRBV5-4 to TRBJ2-7; tentatively, D is TRBD2 (5 bases). The CDR3 runs to 11 residues. Germline-derived CDR1 and CDR2 are SGHNT and YYREEE (reference sequence). Between the trimmed V and J ends, which lost 4 bases and 7 bases, there was a span of 9 bases. The CDR3: CASSLRREQYF. CDR3 DNA sequence: TGTGCCAGCAGCCTGCGGAGGGAGCAGTACTTC.

V is TRBV18 and J is TRBJ1-2, with 7 bases matching TRBD1. V gave up 10 bases and J gave up 6 bases; unmatched junction bases: 5. CDR1 is KGHSH, CDR2 LQKENI, per germline. The CDR3 has 11 residues. CDR3: CATRTGDGYTF. CDR3 in DNA: TGTGCCACCCGGACAGGAGATGGCTACACCTTC.

This chain links TRBV9 with TRBJ2-2; TRBD2 is a possible D gene (6 bases). Trimming removed 0 bases at V and 1 base at J, with 10 bases between. This CDR3 contains 16 residues. The germline V gene has CDR1 SGDLS and CDR2 YYNGEE. For the CDR3, the DNA is TGTGCCAGCAGCGTAGGGGCTAGCGTGAACACCGGGGAGCTGTTTTTT. It yields the protein CASSVGASVNTGELFF. The whole variable domain, filled in from reference TRBV9 and TRBJ2-2, reads DSGVTQTPKHLITATGQRVTLRCSPRSGDLSVYWYQQSLDQGLQFLIQYYNGEERAKGNILERFSAQQFPDLHSELNLSSLELGDSALYFCASSVGASVNTGELFFGEGSRLTVL.

The genes are TRBV5-6 and TRBJ2-7; D is ambiguous. Trimming took off 4 bases at V and 2 bases at J, with 13 bases between the two ends. This CDR3 comprises 14 residues. Germline V gene lookup returns CDR1 SGHDT and CDR2 YYEEEE. CDR3 loop: CASSVFQMTYEQYF. In DNA, the CDR3 is TGTGCCAGCAGCGTCTTTCAGATGACCTACGAGCAGTACTTC.

The V gene is TRBV6-2 or TRBV6-3, the J gene TRBJ1-2; maybe TRBD1 (6 bases). In germline, CDR1 is MNHEY, CDR2 SVGEGT. V was cut by 6 bases and J by 1 base, with 12 bases left in between. CDR3 length equals 14 residues. The CDR3 sequence is CASSNRAVNYGYTF. The DNA of the CDR3 is TGTGCCAGCAGCAACAGGGCTGTTAACTATGGCTACACCTTC.

This clone was observed a few times. The V call is TRBV7-9, the J call TRBJ2-1; TRBD1 aligns across 7 bases. Trimming at V came to 11 bases and at J to 2 bases, leaving 6 bases not matched to a gene. Germline V lookup: CDR1 SEHNR, CDR2 FQNEAQ (reference sequence). This CDR3 contains 13 residues. Here the CDR3 reads CAGRQGAYNEQFF. Here the CDR3 DNA reads TGTGCCGGAAGACAGGGAGCCTACAATGAGCAGTTCTTC.

The chain has TRBV7-2 and TRBJ1-5; TRBD1 aligns across 7 bases. CDR1 SGHTA and CDR2 FQGNSA come from the germline V gene. CDR3 length: 15 amino acids. The V segment lost 5 bases and the J segment 1 base; nucleotides outside the gene matches: 5. The CDR3 loop is CASSPDRASNQPQHF. DNA for the CDR3: TGTGCCAGCAGCCCCGACAGGGCAAGCAATCAGCCCCAGCATTTT.

The chain has TRBV29-1 and TRBJ2-4, with 11 positions matching TRBD2. The CDR3 consists of 14 residues. The J segment lost 7 bases and the V segment lost 3 bases, leaving 5 bases of the junction unmatched. Germline loops: CDR1 SQVTM, CDR2 ANQGSEA. CDR3 coding DNA: TGCAGCGTTGAGGTAGCGGGGGGGCGGAACATTCAGTACTTC. Translation gives CSVEVAGGRNIQYF.

The chain recombines TRBV2 with TRBJ1-1; 9 bases are a match to TRBD1. The junction had 11 bases not matched to a gene; V was cut back by 11 bases and J by 7 bases. CDR1 is SNHLY, CDR2 FYNNEI, per germline. The CDR3 has 13 amino acids. The CDR3 loop is CAGQNRGRGEAFF. For the CDR3, the DNA is TGTGCCGGGCAGAACAGGGGGCGCGGTGAAGCTTTCTTT.

J is TRBJ1-2 and V is TRBV7-2; 8 bases are a match to TRBD1. V dropped 1 base and J dropped 6; count of bases not matched to a gene: 7. The CDR3 consists of 15 residues. CDR1 and CDR2 (germline): SGHTA, FQGNSA. The CDR3 sequence is CASSLGPGGGNGYTF. The CDR3 bases are TGTGCCAGCAGCTTAGGACCAGGGGGCGGGAATGGCTACACCTTC.

In this sample, this clone turned up once. CDR3 residues: CASNPQQEGARGYTF. The CDR3 nucleotides read TGTGCCAGCAACCCTCAACAAGAGGGGGCGCGTGGCTACACCTTC. The rearrangement links TRBV28 to TRBJ1-2, with 7 bases lining up with TRBD1. The germline V gene encodes CDR1 MDHEN and CDR2 SYDVKM. This CDR3 comprises 15 residues. J was trimmed by 7 bases and V by 7 bases; bases with no gene match: 15.

The CDR3 DNA sequence: TGTGCCAGCAGCTTAGGCCTGGACAGGGGGCGACACAATGAGCAGTTCTTC. Protein product: CASSLGLDRGRHNEQFF. J is TRBJ2-1 and V is TRBV7-9; 11 bases are a match to TRBD1. The CDR3 runs to 17 residues. V shed 1 base and J 5 bases; nucleotides not matched to a gene: 7. Germline V CDR1 and CDR2: SEHNR, FQNEAQ (reference sequence).

The chain has TRBV19 and TRBJ2-3; 10 bases line up with TRBD2. Germline CDR1 and CDR2: LNHDA and SQIVND (reference sequence). The length of the CDR3 is 17 residues. With 5 bases clipped from V and 5 bases from J, the junction kept 13 bases outside the gene matches. CDR3 in DNA: TGTGCCAGTAGTCCGCAATCGGCTAGCGGGGGTCGAGATACGCAGTATTTT. It is translated as CASSPQSASGGRDTQYF.

The rearrangement joins TRBV28 to TRBJ1-4; 7 bases are a match to TRBD1. The CDR3 totals 15 residues. Losses at the gene ends were 5 bases for V and 8 bases for J; bases not matched to a gene: 11. Germline values: CDR1 MDHEN, CDR2 SYDVKM. The DNA of the CDR3 is TGTGCCAGCAGTCTCACAGGGGCCCGGAGGGAAAAACTGTTTTTT. It specifies CASSLTGARREKLFF.

This sequence joins TRBV7-2 and TRBJ2-7; 13 bases are a match to TRBD2. Germline V gene sequence: CDR1 SGHTA, CDR2 FQGNSA. The CDR3 extends over 18 amino acids. V lost 5 bases and J lost 2; bases outside the gene matches: 12. The CDR3 sequence is CASSTQTSGGAFAYEQYF. The CDR3 nucleotides are TGTGCCAGCAGCACCCAAACTAGCGGGGGGGCCTTTGCCTACGAGCAGTACTTC.

This clone has more than one count but fewer than ten. The chain has TRBV10-2 and TRBJ1-5; 7 bases are shared with TRBD1. The J segment lost 5 bases and the V segment lost 4 bases, leaving 5 bases of the junction unmatched. Germline assignment: CDR1 WSHSY and CDR2 SAAADI. The CDR3 has 14 amino acids. The CDR3 reads CASSAQGGDQPQHF. For the CDR3, the DNA is TGCGCCAGCAGTGCTCAGGGGGGTGATCAGCCCCAGCATTTT.

The gene calls are TRBV18 and TRBJ1-1; possible D gene TRBD1, 6 bases. The germline V gene has CDR1 KGHSH and CDR2 LQKENI. CDR3 length equals 15 residues. Trimming stripped 4 bases from V and 1 base from J, with 13 bases between. CDR3 region: CASSLSPRGNTEAFF. CDR3 DNA: TGTGCCAGCTCACTAAGCCCCAGGGGGAACACTGAAGCTTTCTTT. Using reference TRBV18 and TRBJ1-1 for the parts outside the CDR3, the full variable domain is NAGVMQNPRHLVRRRGQEARLRCSPMKGHSHVYWYRQLPEEGLKFMVYLQKENIIDESGMPKERFSAEFPKEGPSILRIQQVVRGDSAAYFCASSLSPRGNTEAFFGQGTRLTVV.

The chain uses TRBV30 and TRBJ1-3, with 8 nucleotides matching TRBD1. The germline V gene has CDR1 GTSNPN and CDR2 SVGIG (reference sequence). With V trimmed by 3 bases and J by 4 bases, 5 bases remained unmatched. This CDR3 has 14 residues. The CDR3 region is CAWRRDRTGNTIYF. For the CDR3, the DNA is TGTGCCTGGAGACGGGACAGGACGGGAAACACCATATATTTT.

This chain connects TRBV6-7 to TRBJ1-6, with 9 bases aligning to TRBD1. Being an ORF, TRBV6-7 has a function that is uncertain. The CDR3 loop spans 16 amino acids. The trim removed 6 bases at V and 4 bases at J, leaving 7 bases unmatched. CDR3 nucleotides: TGTGCCAGCAGACACAGGGGGCGCGGATATAATTCACCCCTCCACTTT. It codes for CASRHRGRGYNSPLHF.